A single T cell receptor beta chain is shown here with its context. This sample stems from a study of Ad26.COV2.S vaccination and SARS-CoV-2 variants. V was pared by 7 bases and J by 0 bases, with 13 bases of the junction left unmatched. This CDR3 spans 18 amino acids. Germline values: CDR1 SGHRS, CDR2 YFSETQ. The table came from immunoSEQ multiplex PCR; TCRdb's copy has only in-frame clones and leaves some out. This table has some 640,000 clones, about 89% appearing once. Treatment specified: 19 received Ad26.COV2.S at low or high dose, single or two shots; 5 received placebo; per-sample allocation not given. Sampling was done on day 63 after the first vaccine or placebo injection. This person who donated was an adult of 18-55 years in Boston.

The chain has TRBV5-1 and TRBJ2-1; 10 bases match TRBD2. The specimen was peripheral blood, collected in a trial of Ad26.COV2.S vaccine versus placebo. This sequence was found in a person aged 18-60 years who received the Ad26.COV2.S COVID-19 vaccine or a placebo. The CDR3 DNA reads TGCGCCAGCCAGAGAAGCGGGACTAGCGTTACCTCCTACAATGAGCAGTTCTTC. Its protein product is CASQRSGTSVTSYNEQFF.